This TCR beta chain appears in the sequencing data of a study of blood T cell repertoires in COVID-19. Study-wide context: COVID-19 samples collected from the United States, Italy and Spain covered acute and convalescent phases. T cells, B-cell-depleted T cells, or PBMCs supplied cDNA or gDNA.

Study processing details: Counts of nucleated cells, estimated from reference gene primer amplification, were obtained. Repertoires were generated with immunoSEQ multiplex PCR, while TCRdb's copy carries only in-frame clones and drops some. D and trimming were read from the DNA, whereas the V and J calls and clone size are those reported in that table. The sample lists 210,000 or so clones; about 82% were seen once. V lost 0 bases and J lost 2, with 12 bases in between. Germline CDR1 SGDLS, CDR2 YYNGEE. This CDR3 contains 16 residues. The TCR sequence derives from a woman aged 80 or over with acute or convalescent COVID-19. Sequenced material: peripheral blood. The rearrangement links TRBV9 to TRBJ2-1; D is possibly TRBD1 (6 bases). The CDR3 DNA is TGTGCCAGCAGCGTAGATGAAGGGGACACCTACAATGAGCAGTTCTTC. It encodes CASSVDEGDTYNEQFF. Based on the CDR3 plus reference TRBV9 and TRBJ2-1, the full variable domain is DSGVTQTPKHLITATGQRVTLRCSPRSGDLSVYWYQQSLDQGLQFLIQYYNGEERAKGNILERFSAQQFPDLHSELNLSSLELGDSALYFCASSVDEGDTYNEQFFGPGTRLTVL.